This T cell receptor beta chain derives from a study of shared clonotypes between healthy human individuals. Study-wide findings and caveats: Non-shared clonotypes showed lower generation probabilities than clonotypes common to all four donors.

Germline V gene lookup returns CDR1 SGHVS and CDR2 FQNEAQ. V dropped 2 bases and J dropped 6 bases, with 14 bases sitting between them. The CDR3 totals 14 residues. Remarks on this clone: As yet, its antigen is unknown.

The assay was immunoSEQ multiplex PCR, and TCRdb's table has in-frame clones only and misses some. This sample carries some 2,400,000 clones, approximately 96% of them seen once, and the ten largest clones take approximately 0.13%. The chain combines TRBV7-8 with TRBJ2-7, with a tentative D call TRBD1 (5 bases). The sample comprised naive CD4+ T cells sorted from blood. The subset denotes: CD45RA+ positively selected. This receptor was identified in a man aged 18 to 29 in good health. Here the CDR3 DNA reads TGTGCCAGCAGCTTAAGGCAGGGTGGAATCGAGCAGTACTTC. It yields the protein CASSLRQGGIEQYF.